A single sample is the source of the 18 T cell receptor beta chains below, sequenced in a study of Ad26.COV2.S vaccination and SARS-CoV-2 variants. The treatment here: roughly 18 received Ad26.COV2.S at low or high dose, single or two shots; several received placebo; per-sample allocation not given. After the first vaccine or placebo injection, samples were drawn on day 63. The table came from immunoSEQ multiplex PCR; TCRdb's copy has only in-frame clones and leaves some out. The sample has fewer than 800,000 clones; 89% are singletons. The source was peripheral blood, collected in a trial of Ad26.COV2.S vaccine versus placebo. The receptors come from a person between 18 and 60 years old who received the Ad26.COV2.S COVID-19 vaccine or a placebo.

The chain uses TRBV18 and TRBJ1-4; D ambiguous. The V end was cut by 6 bases, the J end by 5 bases, with 13 bases between. Per germline, CDR1 KGHSH and CDR2 LQKENI. The CDR3 length is 14 residues. CDR3 region: CASSPEPNNEKLFF. The CDR3 region has the DNA TGTGCCAGCTCCCCGGAGCCTAACAATGAAAAACTGTTTTTT.

The chain has TRBV11-2 and TRBJ2-5; tentatively, D is TRBD1 (6 bases). The CDR3 has 14 amino acids. V was pared by 4 bases and J by 2 bases, with 11 bases between. In germline, CDR1 is SGHAT, CDR2 FQNNGV. CDR3 residues: CASSSLQGQETQYF. CDR3 nucleotides: TGTGCCAGCAGCTCCCTCCAGGGGCAAGAGACCCAGTACTTC.

Comments on this clone: Additional DNA sequences in this sample encode the identical CDR3. The gene calls are TRBV5-1 and TRBJ1-1; no clear D gene. CDR1 and CDR2 from the germline V gene are SGHRS and YFSETQ. Trimming stripped 0 bases from V and 2 bases from J, with 5 bases between. This CDR3 has 13 residues. This chain's CDR3 is CASSLGENTEAFF. In nucleotides, the CDR3 is TGCGCCAGCAGCTTGGGGGAAAACACTGAAGCTTTCTTT.

The rearrangement links TRBV3-1 (or the pseudogene TRBV3-2) to TRBJ2-5; perhaps TRBD2 as D (6 bases). This CDR3 spans 17 amino acids. Trimming left V 1 base short and J 5 bases short, with 20 bases between. In germline, CDR1 is LGHDT, CDR2 YNNKEL (reference sequence). The CDR3 here is CASSQGLGLGGGETQYF. CDR3 nucleotide sequence: TGTGCCAGCAGCCAAGGCCTGGGACTGGGAGGAGGGGAGACCCAGTACTTC.

V and J are TRBV5-1 and TRBJ2-1; the D gene is possibly TRBD2 (6 bases). Germline V gene data show CDR1 as SGHRS and CDR2 as YFSETQ. The V end was cut by 6 bases, the J end by 6 bases, with 16 bases between. The CDR3 spans 14 residues. Here the CDR3 reads CASTGEPLFNEQFF. For the CDR3, the DNA is TGCGCCAGCACGGGGGAGCCTCTTTTCAATGAGCAGTTCTTC.

The chain is built from TRBV27 and TRBJ2-7; D perhaps matches TRBD1 (8 bases). Trimming removed 6 bases at V and 6 bases at J, with 21 bases between. CDR1 is MNHEY and CDR2 is SMNVEV in the germline V gene (reference sequence). The CDR3 runs to 15 residues. This CDR3 is CASSHRGTGGGEQYF. The CDR3 DNA reads as TGTGCCAGCAGCCACAGGGGAACAGGGGGGGGCGAGCAGTACTTC.

The genes are TRBV6-4 and TRBJ2-3, with TRBD2 matching over 12 bases. This CDR3 contains 17 residues. The germline V gene has CDR1 MRHNA and CDR2 SNTAGT. Trimming took 0 bases from V and 8 from J; bases not matched to a gene: 9. The CDR3 DNA is TGTGCCAGCAGTGACTCGAACCTAGCGGGAGGGTTGATTACGCAGTATTTT. Amino acid sequence: CASSDSNLAGGLITQYF.

This clone was detected once. The chain couples TRBV19 to TRBJ1-6, with 8 bases fitting TRBD1. V lost 2 bases and J lost 7; bases outside the gene matches: 1. Per germline, CDR1 LNHDA and CDR2 SQIVND (reference sequence). CDR3 length: 14 amino acids. The CDR3 DNA reads as TGTGCCAGTAGTATATGGACAGGGAATTCACCCCTCCACTTT. It is translated as CASSIWTGNSPLHF.

The chain carries TRBV2 and TRBJ2-3, with 7 bases that match TRBD2. Losses at the gene ends were 5 bases for V and 4 bases for J; bases not matched to a gene: 6. This CDR3 is built from 14 residues. Germline V CDR1 and CDR2: SNHLY, FYNNEI. The CDR3 bases are TGTGCCAGCAGTAGGGAGGGGAAGGCAGATACGCAGTATTTT. Protein: CASSREGKADTQYF. Full variable domain (outside the CDR3, taken from reference TRBV2 and TRBJ2-3): EPEVTQTPSHQVTQMGQEVILRCVPISNHLYFYWYRQILGQKVEFLVSFYNNEISEKSEIFDDQFSVERPDGSNFTLKIRSTKLEDSAMYFCASSREGKADTQYFGPGTRLTVL.

The chain recombines TRBV5-1 with TRBJ1-4, with 8 bases aligning to TRBD1. J lost 5 bases, V lost 4 bases, and 4 bases had no gene match. CDR3 length: 14 residues. The germline V gene encodes CDR1 SGHRS and CDR2 YFSETQ. The CDR3 sequence: CASSMGTGNEKLFF. The CDR3 region has the DNA TGCGCCAGCAGCATGGGGACAGGAAATGAAAAACTGTTTTTT.

J is TRBJ1-5 and V is TRBV30; D possibly corresponds to TRBD1 (5 bases). The germline gives CDR1 GTSNPN, CDR2 SVGIG (reference sequence). The V end was cut by 0 bases, the J end by 0 bases, with 9 bases between. The CDR3 has 15 amino acids. In nucleotides, the CDR3 is TGTGCCTGGAGTGTGGGGGTCCATAGCAATCAGCCCCAGCATTTT. Residues: CAWSVGVHSNQPQHF.

Points on this clone: Different DNA sequences within this sample yield the same CDR3. The chain employs TRBV11-2 and TRBJ2-3; TRBD2 matches 8 bases. Germline trimming cut 3 bases from V and 1 base from J; bases unmatched to any gene: 6. Germline CDR1 reads SGHAT; CDR2 reads FQNNGV. The length of the CDR3 is 16 residues. The CDR3 loop reads CASSLATSGRTDTQYF. CDR3 in DNA: TGTGCCAGCAGCTTGGCAACTAGCGGCCGCACAGATACGCAGTATTTT.

The CDR3 protein is CASSLGANQPQHF. The CDR3 DNA follows: TGCGCCAGCAGCTTGGGGGCCAATCAGCCCCAGCATTTT. V is TRBV5-1 and J is TRBJ1-5; no firm D call. Germline lookup yields CDR1 SGHRS and CDR2 YFSETQ. Trimming cost V 0 bases and J 3 bases, with 4 bases left between them. CDR3 length equals 13 residues.

The chain employs TRBV11-2 and TRBJ2-1, with 15 bases that match TRBD2. V gave up 7 bases and J gave up 7 bases; unmatched junction bases: 5. The length of the CDR3 is 15 residues. CDR1 is SGHAT, CDR2 FQNNGV, per germline. Here the CDR3 DNA reads TGTGCCAGCACTCCCGGGACTAGCGGGGGGAATGAGCAGTTCTTC. As protein: CASTPGTSGGNEQFF.

This clone was detected once. The chain combines TRBV29-1 with TRBJ1-2; TRBD1 agrees at 9 bases. Germline lookup yields CDR1 SQVTM and CDR2 ANQGSEA. V trimming: 6 bases; J trimming: 2 bases; junction bases outside the gene matches: 7. The CDR3 length is 14 residues. CDR3 bases: TGCAGCGTGGACGACAGGGGGTCAAACTATGGCTACACCTTC. Translated, it gives CSVDDRGSNYGYTF.

About this clone itself: Additional DNA sequences in this sample encode the identical CDR3. The V gene is TRBV6-4, the J gene TRBJ1-5; D call uncertain. Looked up from germline, CDR1 is MRHNA and CDR2 is SNTAGT. The CDR3 has 12 residues. Trimming took off 1 base at V and 4 bases at J, with 2 bases between the two ends. The CDR3 region is CASSDLNQPQHF. The CDR3 DNA reads TGTGCCAGCAGTGACTTGAATCAGCCCCAGCATTTT.

V is TRBV2 and J is TRBJ2-5, with 9 bases fitting TRBD1. The V gene end was trimmed by 6 bases and the J gene end by 0 bases; junction bases not matched to a gene: 5. The CDR3 has 15 residues. Germline values: CDR1 SNHLY, CDR2 FYNNEI. The CDR3 protein is CASRRDRVNQETQYF. CDR3 nucleotide sequence: TGTGCCAGCAGGAGGGACAGGGTCAACCAAGAGACCCAGTACTTC.

This clone has a single count. Other DNA sequences from this sample encode an identical CDR3 as well. The chain joins TRBV6-6 to TRBJ2-3; D is ambiguous. Trimming removed 0 bases at V and 4 bases at J, with 2 bases between. The CDR3 spans 12 residues. Germline V gene lookup returns CDR1 MNHNY and CDR2 SVGAGI (reference sequence). This chain's CDR3 is CASSYSPDTQYF. DNA of the CDR3: TGTGCCAGCAGTTACTCCCCAGATACGCAGTATTTT.